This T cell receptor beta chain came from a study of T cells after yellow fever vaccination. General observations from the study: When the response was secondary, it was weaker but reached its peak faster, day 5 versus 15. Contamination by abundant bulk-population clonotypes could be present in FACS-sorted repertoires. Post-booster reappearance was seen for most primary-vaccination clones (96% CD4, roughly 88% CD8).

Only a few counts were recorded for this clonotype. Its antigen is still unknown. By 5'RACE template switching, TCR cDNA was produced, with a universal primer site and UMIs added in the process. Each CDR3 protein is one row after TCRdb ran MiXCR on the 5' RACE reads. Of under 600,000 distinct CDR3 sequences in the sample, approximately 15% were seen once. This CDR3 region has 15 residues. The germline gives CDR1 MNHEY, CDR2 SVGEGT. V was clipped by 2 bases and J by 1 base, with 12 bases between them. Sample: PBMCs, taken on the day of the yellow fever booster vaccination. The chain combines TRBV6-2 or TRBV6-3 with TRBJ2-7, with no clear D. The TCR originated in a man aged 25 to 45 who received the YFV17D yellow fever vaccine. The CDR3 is CASSYVSRPSYEQYF. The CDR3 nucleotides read TGTGCCAGCAGTTACGTCTCCCGGCCATCCTACGAGCAGTACTTC.